The clone carrying this TCR beta chain showed up many times. This sample is part of a study of regulatory T cells in long-lasting Graves disease. Time point indicated: newly diagnosed GD, antithyroid drugs for less than 3 months. Researchers made the TCR library from RNA that was extracted from PBMCs. The V and J ends lost 6 bases and 4 bases, in that order; junction bases with no gene match: 9. This CDR3 is built from 15 residues. Germline values: CDR1 LGHDT, CDR2 YNNKEL (reference sequence). Libraries of TCR beta came from iRepertoire HTBI primers plus Arm-PCR of CDR3 regions. In TCRdb, the multiplex PCR reads were re-called with MiXCR into one record per CDR3 protein. The table has about 440,000 distinct CDR3 sequences, roughly 15% seen once. These data also featured in a second study, about T cells in Graves' hyperthyroidism and ophthalmopathy. That paper adds: With a duration under 2 months, the hyperthyroidism was newly diagnosed in patients aged 18 to 65.

Here the sequenced sample was peripheral blood mononuclear cells (PBMCs), taken at new diagnosis, from a patient treated with antithyroid drugs. This sequence originates from a woman aged 25 to 39 with Graves disease. The chain uses TRBV3-1 and TRBJ2-1; 7 bases match TRBD2. The CDR3 DNA sequence: TGTGCCAGCAGGCGACCGGGAGGAGATTACAATGAGCAGTTCTTC. It encodes CASRRPGGDYNEQFF.